This passage covers 5 T cell receptor beta chains from one sample sequenced in a study of blood T cell repertoires in COVID-19. The protocol was immunoSEQ multiplex PCR, while the TCRdb copy is restricted to in-frame clones and leaves out a portion. The repertoire consists of 140,000 or so clones, with around 85% occurring once and the leading ten covering more than 5%. Sequencing used PBMCs or T cells enriched from blood (not recorded which). The receptors were sampled from a woman in her thirties or forties who had recovered from COVID-19.

The chain is built from TRBV7-9 and TRBJ2-3; 11 nucleotides line up with TRBD2. With 8 bases clipped from V and 0 bases from J, the junction kept 10 bases outside the gene matches. The CDR3 has 17 amino acids. The V gene's germline CDR1 is SEHNR and CDR2 FQNEAQ (reference sequence). CDR3 in DNA: TGTGCCAGCTGGGTAGCGGGAGGGGACCTTAGCACAGATACGCAGTATTTT. Its translation is CASWVAGGDLSTDTQYF. The whole variable domain, filled in from reference TRBV7-9 and TRBJ2-3, reads DTGVSQNPRHKITKRGQNVTFRCDPISEHNRLYWYRQTLGQGPEFLTYFQNEAQLEKSRLLSDRFSAERPKGSFSTLEIQRTEQGDSAMYLCASWVAGGDLSTDTQYFGPGTRLTVL.

The chain combines TRBV7-9 with TRBJ2-7, with D tentatively TRBD1 (7 bases). Germline CDR1 and CDR2: SEHNR and FQNEAQ (reference sequence). The CDR3 sequence is 14 residues long. The germline V and J ends were trimmed by 5 bases and 2 bases, with 13 bases remaining between them. CDR3 residues: CASSQGDFAYEQYF. DNA of the CDR3: TGTGCCAGCAGCCAGGGGGACTTTGCCTACGAGCAGTACTTC. Full variable domain (outside the CDR3, taken from reference TRBV7-9 and TRBJ2-7): DTGVSQNPRHKITKRGQNVTFRCDPISEHNRLYWYRQTLGQGPEFLTYFQNEAQLEKSRLLSDRFSAERPKGSFSTLEIQRTEQGDSAMYLCASSQGDFAYEQYFGPGTRLTVT.

The CDR3 coding sequence is TGCGCCAGCAGCTCAGGACTGGCCACAGATACGCAGTATTTT. It yields the protein CASSSGLATDTQYF. The genes are TRBV5-1 and TRBJ2-3, with D tentatively TRBD2 (5 bases). V was shortened by 3 bases and J by 2 bases, with 10 bases between the two germline ends. The germline V gene has CDR1 SGHRS and CDR2 YFSETQ. This CDR3 region has 14 residues.

The chain links TRBV7-9 to TRBJ2-7; 10 bases map to TRBD1. The CDR3 runs to 13 residues. The germline CDR1 and CDR2 sequences are SEHNR and FQNEAQ (reference sequence). Losses at the gene ends were 5 bases for V and 5 bases for J; bases not matched to a gene: 3. The CDR3, as DNA: TGTGCCAGCAGCAGGGACAGGGGCCACGAGCAGTACTTC. Translation gives CASSRDRGHEQYF. Based on the CDR3 plus reference TRBV7-9 and TRBJ2-7, the full variable domain is DTGVSQNPRHKITKRGQNVTFRCDPISEHNRLYWYRQTLGQGPEFLTYFQNEAQLEKSRLLSDRFSAERPKGSFSTLEIQRTEQGDSAMYLCASSRDRGHEQYFGPGTRLTVT.

The rearrangement links TRBV10-3 to TRBJ2-3, with D possibly being TRBD1 (6 bases). The ends were cut back, 6 bases at V and 2 bases at J, with 12 bases in the middle. Germline V CDR1 and CDR2: ENHRY, SYGVKD. The CDR3 consists of 14 residues. The CDR3 DNA reads as TGTGCCATCAGCGCAGGGGTCAACACAGATACGCAGTATTTT. It codes for CAISAGVNTDTQYF.